This T cell receptor (beta chain) was sequenced during a study of cytomegalovirus exposure and HLA in healthy donors (dated by TCRdb to between 2016 and 2019). Describing the broader study: In an earlier analysis of under 600 of the donors, 250 to 300 Gb of sequence data and 95 million to 130 million unique TCR beta sequences from 180 million or so T cells were reported. About 280 gigabases of sequencing data and roughly 90 million unique TCR sequences were included in an early release covering roughly 600 HLA-typed donors. Among the roughly 390 genotyped donors, under 90% belonged to the genetic ancestry cluster associated with self-reported Caucasian donors. The aim of the study was to test whether cataloging public T cell receptors could identify signatures of past pathogen exposure. The T cell repertoires of 550 to 850 subjects were profiled by immunosequencing and related to cytomegalovirus serostatus. A separate validation cohort of 100 to 150 different subjects was used in addition to the roughly 640-subject first cohort. To predict cytomegalovirus infection status, the study combined high-throughput TCR immunosequencing, statistical association of individual TCRs with disease status, and machine learning. To study patterns of TCR occurrence, a later analysis re-analyzed previously published TCR beta repertoires from more than 550 donors and added high-resolution HLA genotyping. In the later analysis, no new phenotypic data were used to find candidate immune exposures; instead, reliance was placed on TCR beta sequences and their occurrence across donors. An earlier analysis of 587 of the donors applied high-throughput TCR beta sequencing to assess whether each TCR beta V gene segment acted as functional or pseudogenic. Donor age, sex, ethnicity and CMV serostatus were compiled together with the repertoire data. In a later genetic analysis, genome-wide SNP genotypes for about three fifths of the 666 donors were used, and that subset was treated as a discovery cohort. Every discovery cohort repertoire had been produced on one sequencing platform. Class I and class II HLA loci were covered by the typing at four-digit resolution. Typing coverage differed by locus: A, B, C, DRB1 and DQB1 were typed in about 620-630 donors, DQA1 in about 510, DPA1 in 600 to 610, and DPB1 in approximately 450. Five DR-DQ haplotypes were handled as single units for association and clustering because linkage in the cohort was strong. Across approximately 400 genotyped donors of the cohort, an average of 235,054 unique TCR beta nucleotide sequences per donor were sequenced, and roughly 20% of those sequences were non-productive. Overall study results and their limits: A later analysis found that TCR association rates varied across HLA loci, with DRB1 alleles showing the most associated TCRs and HLA-C alleles the fewest. The study listed 164 TCR beta chains as associated with cytomegalovirus. The only immune exposure information available for the cohort was CMV serostatus. A later analysis reported that several top co-occurrence clusters appeared linked to parvovirus B19, influenza, CMV and Epstein-Barr virus. When HLA alleles, especially DR and DQ, strongly co-occurred, TCR associations were difficult to assign to individual alleles. The authors suggested that the approach could potentially be generalized to other disease states and immunological phenotypes. Most TCR sequences were observed very rarely across donors, whereas some public TCRs were present in many individuals. In a later analysis, HLA-associated TCR beta chains showed more clonal expansion and lower generation probabilities than non-associated chains that were equally common. Some 15 rarely observed V segments, including chromosome 9 orphons, were excluded from the earlier analysis of about 600 of the donors because counts were too low. In a later analysis, about 16,000 TCR beta sequences were associated with specific HLA alleles at a false discovery rate of 0.05. Linkage disequilibrium might explain the correlated functional status among segregating V segments, but an unknown experimental factor could not be ruled out. In a later genetic analysis, fewer N-insertions in productive TCRs were reported among donors in an Asian-associated ancestry cluster than the roughly 700-donor mean. In an earlier analysis of several hundred of the donors, most TCR beta V segments were observed in productive rearrangements about 87% or about 30% of the time, broadly matching IMGT annotations. Presence/absence analyses assumed roughly uniform sequencing depth across donors, an assumption that may not hold. In both the original and validation cohorts, the classifier was reported to diagnose cytomegalovirus status with high specificity and sensitivity. A group of highly shared sequence variants was considered likely to be a technical artifact of the sequencing pipeline. In a later analysis, most CMV-associated TCR beta chains were found to appear HLA-restricted, with HLA associations seemingly driven largely by CMV exposure. This cohort had only TCR beta chains sequenced, and the lack of alpha or paired-chain data limited which features could be detected. The 87-base-pair reads could not distinguish some IMGT-functional V segments, including TRBV6-2 and TRBV6-3, so those segments were excluded. Because HLA typing was missing for some donors at each locus, association tests included only the typed subset. In vitro tests confirmed that three of the cytomegalovirus-associated TCR beta chains recognize cytomegalovirus antigens. A further reported finding was that TCR beta sequences accurately predicted the HLA-A and HLA-B alleles for most subjects in the first cohort. An association between a missense DCLRE1C variant and V-gene and J-gene trimming of TCR beta chains was found in a later genetic analysis and replicated in an independent cohort.

In total, 600 or so healthy bone marrow donors made up the cohort. At the time of sampling, all cohort members were nominally healthy, though unrecorded immune exposures were likely present. The donor was CMV seronegative and belonged to the group of around 350 seronegative cohort members. A peripheral blood sample was collected from each donor, and TCR beta sequencing was performed on peripheral blood mononuclear cells. The Qiagen DNeasy Blood Extraction Kit was used to extract genomic DNA from the blood cell samples. Library creation used the immunoSEQ multiplex PCR assay. The multiplex PCR relied on a mix of 60 forward primers for TCR Vbeta segments and 13 reverse primers for TCR Jbeta segments. The CDR3 region of rearranged TCR beta genes was amplified from genomic DNA with a multiplex PCR assay. Amplified TCR beta libraries were sequenced as 87-base-pair reads on the Illumina HiSeq System. The authors' pipeline ran thus. A later analysis counted 65 million to 90 million unique TCR beta chains across the 666 repertoires, and around 9.9 million of these chains were shared by at least two donors. Raw reads were error-corrected and collapsed into unique sequences by a nearest-neighbor algorithm in which closely related sequences were merged to remove PCR and sequencing errors. Alignment of CDR3 sequences to IMGT reference sequences was used to assign V, D and J gene segments. For a sequence to be retained, a match of at least six nucleotides was required to both a V gene segment and a J gene segment. A rearrangement was called productive if the CDR3 had no stop codons and remained in frame with V and J, and every other rearrangement was called non-productive. Following IMGT convention, CDR3 was defined as the stretch from the second conserved V-encoded cysteine up to the conserved J-encoded phenylalanine. Sequences without an unambiguous match to a single V gene segment were excluded from the earlier analysis of 450 to 750 of the donors. In an earlier analysis of a few hundred of the donors, V segments were called functional above 56.7% productive rearrangements and were called segregating when the between-donor standard deviation exceeded 5%. A statistical classification framework was developed to diagnose cytomegalovirus status using the catalog of TCR beta chain sequences. V and J gene assignment, in a later analysis, came from comparing TCR nucleotide sequences with IMGT/GENE-DB human TR gene sequences. The TCRdist pipeline was used in a later analysis to assign CDR3 sequences and most-parsimonious VDJ recombination scenarios. In a later analysis, each TCR beta chain was defined by its CDR3 amino acid sequence together with its V-gene family, and reads without a unique V-gene family were excluded. A later analysis removed 600 or so highly shared, low-generation-probability nucleotide sequences to deal with suspected cross-contamination and a sequencing artifact. For each public chain, a later analysis derived a clonal expansion index from normalized ranks of inferred template counts within each repertoire. Generation probabilities in a later analysis came from a VDJ recombination model fitted to out-of-frame rearrangements, and those results were checked against IGoR. In a later analysis, TCR-TCR, TCR-HLA and TCR-CMV co-occurrence was scored with hypergeometric tests, and a repertoire-size bias correction was applied to TCR pairs. In a later analysis, false discovery rates were estimated by permuting HLA or CMV assignments 20 times. In a later analysis, co-occurring TCRs were grouped with DBSCAN, and TCRdist sequence similarity was added when clustering was performed within HLA-allele-positive subsets. For co-occurrence clustering, repertoires with fewer than 30,000 or more than 120,000 public chains were excluded, along with roughly 5 repertoires with anomalous nucleotide sharing. What TCRdb holds here is the immuneACCESS table cut down to in-frame rearrangements. Part of the clones is not present; checked against another copy, under half of the missing clones reflect an unresolved V gene, and the others are unexplained. V, J and clone size are those of that table, while D and trimming were read from the DNA. This sample has 150,000 to 200,000 clones in its table, and roughly 80% of those were observed once. The top ten clonotypes cover 2.5% to 3.5% of the sample.

V and J are trimmed by 4 bases and 7 bases, and the gene matches miss 12 bases of the junction. For CDR1 and CDR2, the germline V gene lists SGHDT and YYEEEE. Spanning cysteine to phenylalanine, the CDR3 consists of 15 amino acids. Only the CDR3 DNA stays, 45 bases, in frame from base 1. A word on this clone: The antigen it recognizes is unknown. Base quality data are lacking; no much larger clone is found one base away.

The clonotype was recovered from a female donor in good health and CMV-seronegative. Sequences were obtained from PBMCs. The rearrangement joined TRBV5-6 to TRBJ2-5, with 8 central nucleotides matching TRBD1. The CDR3 here reads CASSPRDRQTGTQYF. The bases read TGTGCCAGCAGCCCCCGGGACAGGCAGACGGGGACCCAGTACTTC.